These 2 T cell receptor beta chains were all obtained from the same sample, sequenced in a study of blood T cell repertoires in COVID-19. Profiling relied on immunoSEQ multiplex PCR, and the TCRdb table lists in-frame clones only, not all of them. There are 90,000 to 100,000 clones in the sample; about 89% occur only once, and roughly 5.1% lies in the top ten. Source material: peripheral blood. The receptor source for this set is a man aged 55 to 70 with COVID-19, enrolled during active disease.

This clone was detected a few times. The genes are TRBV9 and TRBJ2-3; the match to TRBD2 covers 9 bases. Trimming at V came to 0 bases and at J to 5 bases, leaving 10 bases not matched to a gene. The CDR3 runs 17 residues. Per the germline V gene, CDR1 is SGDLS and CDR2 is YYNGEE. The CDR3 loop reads CASSVELIAGARDTQYF. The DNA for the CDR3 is TGTGCCAGCAGCGTAGAACTAATAGCGGGAGCCAGAGATACGCAGTATTTT.

Here the CDR3 reads CASSLPGRSAEAFF. The CDR3 region has the DNA TGTGCCAGCAGTTTACCGGGGAGAAGCGCTGAAGCTTTCTTT. V and J are TRBV28 and TRBJ1-1, with D hard to call. The CDR3 sequence is 14 residues long. Looked up from germline, CDR1 is MDHEN and CDR2 is SYDVKM. V was pared by 2 bases and J by 6 bases, with 13 bases between.